Each of the 24 T cell receptor beta chains below was sequenced from the same sample in a study of shared clonotypes between healthy human individuals. Only in-frame clones appear in the TCRdb table, and some are missing; sequencing was by immunoSEQ multiplex PCR. The repertoire holds 600,000 to 700,000 clones, with 55% to 85% as singletons. The specimen was memory CD4+ T cells sorted from blood. The subset is: CD45RA-negative fraction. The receptor set was obtained from a woman aged 25 to 39 in good health.

The CDR3 loop reads CASSEGGQGMGAFF. Here the CDR3 DNA reads TGTGCCAGCAGTGAAGGGGGACAGGGTATGGGAGCTTTCTTT. This sequence joins TRBV6-1 and TRBJ1-1; 9 nucleotides align to TRBD1. The CDR3 sequence is 14 residues long. Per germline, CDR1 MNHNS and CDR2 SASEGT. V lost 1 base to trimming and J lost 10 bases; unmatched junction nucleotides: 7.

The chain combines TRBV19 with TRBJ1-2; TRBD1 matches 9 bases. V dropped 5 bases and J dropped 3; count of bases not matched to a gene: 10. CDR1 is LNHDA, CDR2 SQIVND, per germline (reference sequence). This CDR3 has 16 amino acids. The CDR3 DNA follows: TGTGCCAGTAGTCCCCGACCACAGGGGGCGTACTATGGCTACACCTTC. This codes for CASSPRPQGAYYGYTF.

The V and J genes are TRBV2 and TRBJ2-3; 7 bases agree with TRBD2. Germline V gene lookup returns CDR1 SNHLY and CDR2 FYNNEI. V lost 5 bases to trimming and J lost 1 base; unmatched junction nucleotides: 3. The CDR3 totals 14 residues. CDR3 sequence: CASSRDYRTDTQYF. In DNA, the CDR3 is TGTGCCAGCAGTAGGGACTACCGCACAGATACGCAGTATTTT.

CDR3: CASRGQGLRKFF. The CDR3 bases are TGTGCCAGCAGGGGACAGGGCCTAAGGAAGTTCTTC. This chain links TRBV27 with TRBJ2-1; 9 nucleotides match TRBD1. With 6 bases clipped from V and 14 bases from J, the junction kept 8 bases outside the gene matches. This CDR3 contains 12 residues. Germline CDR1 reads MNHEY; CDR2 reads SMNVEV (reference sequence).

This rearrangement joins TRBV7-3 to TRBJ1-2; the D gene is possibly TRBD1 (5 bases). Trimming pared 6 bases from V and 1 base from J, leaving 15 bases between. Germline assignment: CDR1 SGHTA and CDR2 FQGTGA. The CDR3 consists of 15 residues. The CDR3 DNA follows: TGTGCCAGCAGTCCTTGGGGGGACGGTAACTATGGCTACACCTTC. This codes for CASSPWGDGNYGYTF. Full variable domain (outside the CDR3, taken from reference TRBV7-3 and TRBJ1-2): GAGVSQTPSNKVTEKGKYVELRCDPISGHTALYWYRQSLGQGPEFLIYFQGTGAADDSGLPNDRFFAVRPEGSVSTLKIQRTERGDSAVYLCASSPWGDGNYGYTFGSGTRLTVV.

The gene calls are TRBV27 and TRBJ2-1; D is undetermined. V lost 6 bases, J lost 1 base, and 4 bases lay in between. The CDR3 extends over 12 amino acids. Per germline, CDR1 MNHEY and CDR2 SMNVEV (reference sequence). For the CDR3, the DNA is TGTGCCAGCAGGGTTTCCTACAATGAGCAGTTCTTC. This gives the protein CASRVSYNEQFF.

This chain uses TRBV30 with TRBJ2-1; the match to TRBD2 covers 11 bases. Per the germline V gene, CDR1 is GTSNPN and CDR2 is SVGIG (reference sequence). Trimming took 2 bases from V and 5 from J; bases not matched to a gene: 8. This CDR3 has 16 amino acids. CDR3 coding DNA: TGTGCCTGGAGTCACTCGCCGGGACTAGCGGACAATGAGCAGTTCTTC. It specifies CAWSHSPGLADNEQFF.

The chain joins TRBV5-1 to TRBJ2-1, with D unresolved. The ends were cut back, 6 bases at V and 3 bases at J, with 13 bases in the middle. The CDR3 covers 14 residues. The germline CDR1 and CDR2 sequences are SGHRS and YFSETQ. In DNA, the CDR3 is TGCGCCAGCAAGGTCCAGGCGAACTACAATGAGCAGTTCTTC. Residues: CASKVQANYNEQFF.

This clone was counted ten times or more. The chain employs TRBV9 and TRBJ2-7; D is possibly TRBD1 or TRBD2 (7 bases each). Germline values: CDR1 SGDLS, CDR2 YYNGEE. This CDR3 comprises 15 residues. V lost 4 bases and J lost 5, with 19 bases in between. CDR3 residues: CASSPRGRGEDEQYF. The CDR3 nucleotides are TGTGCCAGCAGCCCCAGGGGGAGGGGAGAGGACGAGCAGTACTTC.

The V gene is TRBV28, the J gene TRBJ1-1; no firm D call. The CDR3 has 15 amino acids. Trimming removed 3 bases at V and 0 bases at J, with 11 bases between. Germline CDR1 MDHEN, CDR2 SYDVKM. The CDR3 protein is CASSFNTPMNTEAFF. The CDR3 nucleotides are TGTGCCAGCAGTTTTAATACCCCGATGAACACTGAAGCTTTCTTT. The variable domain in full, with the rest retrieved from reference TRBV28 and TRBJ1-1, is DVKVTQSSRYLVKRTGEKVFLECVQDMDHENMFWYRQDPGLGLRLIYFSYDVKMKEKGDIPEGYSVSREKKERFSLILESASTNQTSMYLCASSFNTPMNTEAFFGQGTRLTVV.

The chain recombines TRBV12-5 with TRBJ2-3, with 8 bases aligning to TRBD1. The CDR3 runs 14 residues. V shed 5 bases and J 4 bases; nucleotides not matched to a gene: 5. CDR1 and CDR2 (germline): LGHNT, FRNRAP. DNA for the CDR3: TGTGCTAGTGGTGAGGACAGGGTTTCAGATACGCAGTATTTT. This codes for CASGEDRVSDTQYF.

The J gene is TRBJ1-1, the V gene TRBV7-9; 7 bases agree with TRBD1. V shed 5 bases, J shed 4 bases, and the junction held 4 bases outside the gene matches. CDR3 length: 13 amino acids. Germline-derived CDR1 and CDR2 are SEHNR and FQNEAQ (reference sequence). The CDR3 sequence: CASSPTGVTEAFF. In DNA form, the CDR3 reads TGTGCCAGCAGCCCAACAGGGGTCACTGAAGCTTTCTTT.

The chain uses TRBV9 and TRBJ2-5, with a weak D call TRBD2 (6 bases). The DNA end is a closer match to TRBJ2-7, so the J assignment may be wrong. CDR3 length: 16 amino acids. Germline V gene sequence: CDR1 SGDLS, CDR2 YYNGEE. The CDR3 loop reads CASTRDSHFGPGEQYF. Written as DNA, the CDR3 is TGTGCCAGCACAAGGGACTCCCATTTTGGGCCCGGCGAGCAGTACTTC.

The chain recombines TRBV11-2 with TRBJ2-1; 8 bases map to TRBD1. J was trimmed by 10 bases and V by 1 base; bases with no gene match: 12. CDR3 size: 16 residues. Germline V gene data show CDR1 as SGHAT and CDR2 as FQNNGV. The chain's CDR3 is CASSLVSQGAPAEQFF. DNA for the CDR3: TGTGCCAGCAGCTTAGTCTCCCAGGGGGCCCCCGCGGAGCAGTTCTTC.

The rearrangement uses TRBV7-6 and TRBJ2-7, with D perhaps given as TRBD1 or TRBD2 (6 bases each). The ends were cut back, 4 bases at V and 2 bases at J, with 24 bases in the middle. The germline V gene has CDR1 SGHVS and CDR2 FNYEAQ. This CDR3 comprises 18 residues. CDR3 region: CASSSLALQDGGPYEQYF. As DNA, the CDR3 is TGTGCCAGCAGCTCCCTAGCCCTTCAGGACGGGGGCCCCTACGAGCAGTACTTC.

V and J are TRBV5-6 and TRBJ2-5; D unclear. CDR1 and CDR2 from the germline V gene are SGHDT and YYEEEE. The V end was cut by 4 bases, the J end by 2 bases, with 3 bases between. This CDR3 contains 11 residues. CDR3 bases: TGTGCCAGCAGCGTTCAAGAGACCCAGTACTTC. This codes for CASSVQETQYF. Combining the CDR3 with reference TRBV5-6 and TRBJ2-5 gives the whole variable domain DAGVTQSPTHLIKTRGQQVTLRCSPKSGHDTVSWYQQALGQGPQFIFQYYEEEERQRGNFPDRFSGHQFPNYSSELNVNALLLGDSALYLCASSVQETQYFGPGTRLLVL.

The CDR3 spells CASSWGAGQETQYF. In DNA form, the CDR3 reads TGTGCCAGCAGTTGGGGAGCGGGACAAGAGACCCAGTACTTC. This rearrangement joins TRBV27 to TRBJ2-5; 7 bases line up with TRBD2. This CDR3 region has 14 residues. V lost 4 bases to trimming and J lost 2 bases; unmatched junction nucleotides: 4. Germline loops: CDR1 MNHEY, CDR2 SMNVEV (reference sequence).

The J gene is TRBJ2-5, the V gene TRBV19; TRBD2 aligns across 8 bases. The trim removed 5 bases at V and 3 bases at J, leaving 8 bases unmatched. CDR3 length: 15 residues. Per germline, CDR1 LNHDA and CDR2 SQIVND (reference sequence). CDR3 DNA: TGTGCCAGTAGTGGAATAGCGGGGACGGAAGAGACCCAGTACTTC. Its protein is CASSGIAGTEETQYF.

The chain joins TRBV28 to TRBJ2-1; D gene uncertain. CDR3 length: 16 residues. The germline V and J ends were trimmed by 0 bases and 5 bases, with 14 bases remaining between them. Germline V gene sequence: CDR1 MDHEN, CDR2 SYDVKM. The CDR3 DNA sequence: TGTGCCAGCAGTTTATGGGGTCCCTACACCGACAATGAGCAGTTCTTC. This codes for CASSLWGPYTDNEQFF.

The CDR3 nucleotides are TGTGCCAGCAGACAGCCGGGACTAGCGGGAGGGCTTGAGCAGTTCTTC. Protein sequence: CASRQPGLAGGLEQFF. This chain links TRBV2 with TRBJ2-1, with 16 bases that match TRBD2. V dropped 6 bases and J dropped 9; count of bases not matched to a gene: 8. This CDR3 contains 16 residues. CDR1 and CDR2 from the germline V gene are SNHLY and FYNNEI.

The count of this clone is one. The chain links TRBV7-9 to TRBJ2-1; unclear D gene. The CDR3 runs 15 residues. Germline values: CDR1 SEHNR, CDR2 FQNEAQ (reference sequence). With 5 bases removed from V and 3 bases from J, the gap between germline ends came to 14 bases. The CDR3 DNA follows: TGTGCCAGCAGCCGTATCGTGGGAAGCTACAATGAGCAGTTCTTC. Protein product: CASSRIVGSYNEQFF.

The genes are TRBV7-9 and TRBJ1-1; perhaps TRBD1 as D (5 bases). Trimming removed 5 bases at V and 2 bases at J, with 15 bases between. Germline V gene data show CDR1 as SEHNR and CDR2 as FQNEAQ (reference sequence). This CDR3 region has 15 residues. CDR3 residues: CASSPQGGVNTEAFF. The DNA of the CDR3 is TGTGCCAGCAGCCCCCAAGGAGGGGTTAACACTGAAGCTTTCTTT.

The V gene is TRBV29-1, the J gene TRBJ1-1, with TRBD1 as a possible D gene (5 bases). Germline loops: CDR1 SQVTM, CDR2 ANQGSEA. This CDR3 contains 13 residues. V gave up 7 bases and J gave up 0 bases, with 12 bases separating them. CDR3 amino acids: CSASGRLNTEAFF. The CDR3 coding sequence is TGCAGCGCTTCAGGGAGATTGAACACTGAAGCTTTCTTT.

Remarks on this clone: The same CDR3 arises from other DNA sequences in this sample as well. This sequence joins TRBV10-3 and TRBJ1-1; D gene uncertain. The CDR3 covers 13 residues. Germline V lookup: CDR1 ENHRY, CDR2 SYGVKD. With 2 bases removed from V and 3 bases from J, the gap between germline ends came to 7 bases. CDR3 bases: TGTGCCATCAGTGAGGGCAGTGACACTGAAGCTTTCTTT. This sequence encodes CAISEGSDTEAFF.